A selection of T cell receptor beta chains follows, all from one sample in a study of T-cell reconstitution after alpha-beta-depleted transplantation in children. TCRdb independently ran MiXCR on the PCR reads; one entry per CDR3 protein. The sample records nearly 550,000 distinct CDR3 sequences, about a sixth being singletons. Sequencing was performed on PBMCs from the stem cell graft donor, taken from the stem cell graft. These receptors all stem from a human donor who donated a stem cell graft to a child with acute lymphoblastic leukemia. The CDR3 runs from the conserved cysteine through the conserved F or W. A D gene is named only where the DNA matches it firmly.

TRBJ2-1,TRBV5-1,TRBD2,CASNYLAGGSNEQFF
TRBJ2-1,TRBV7-2,NA,CASSVAISSGNEQFF
TRBJ2-5,TRBV20-1,TRBD2,CSARARLAAQETQYF
TRBJ2-3,TRBV7-9,TRBD2,CASSPLLAADTDTQYF
TRBJ2-5,TRBV12-3/TRBV12-4,TRBD2,CASSSSGGQETQYF
TRBJ2-7,TRBV20-1,TRBD1,CSARDSDREYF
TRBJ2-3,TRBV5-1,TRBD2,CASSSGLAGGPRTDTQYF
TRBJ1-2,TRBV12-3/TRBV12-4,TRBD1,CASRTGSPFKFYGYTF
TRBJ2-1,TRBV2,NA,CASSGLTGTSSYNEQFF
TRBJ1-5,TRBV6-1,TRBD1,CASSEVGTVSTQHF
TRBJ2-5,TRBV29-1,TRBD1,CSVEPPTGQETQYF
TRBJ1-3,TRBV3-1,NA,CASSPSRLGLFSGNTIYF
TRBJ2-7,TRBV21-1,NA,CASSKEPITSGSYYEQYF
TRBJ2-3,TRBV6-1,NA,CASSVGPGDTQYF
TRBJ2-7,TRBV23-1,TRBD2,CASSQRLAANSYEQYF
TRBJ2-3,TRBV6-1,TRBD2,CASKASGVTDTQYF
TRBJ2-7,TRBV5-1,TRBD1,CASSAGTAAYEQYF
TRBJ1-2,TRBV12-3/TRBV12-4,NA,CASSLKGRYGYTF
TRBJ2-5,TRBV29-1,NA,CSVARDQETQYF
TRBJ2-7,TRBV20-1,NA,CSAREAGTGSYEQYF
TRBJ2-3,TRBV10-3,TRBD2,CAISVLSGRRTDTQYF
TRBJ1-1,TRBV20-1,NA,CSADRITEAFF
TRBJ1-1,TRBV9,NA,CASSVSPENTEAFF
TRBJ1-2,TRBV25-1,NA,CASSESQEPNYGYTF
TRBJ2-7,TRBV3-1,TRBD1,CASSQDTGGTYDLYF
TRBJ1-4,TRBV7-8,NA,CASSSAAGSNEKLFF
TRBJ2-3,TRBV20-1,TRBD2,CSAHFLLAGGPGTQYF
TRBJ2-2,TRBV7-9,NA,CASSFSLSGFNTGELFF
TRBJ1-1,TRBV29-1,NA,CSVEGQNTEAFF
TRBJ2-2,TRBV19,TRBD2,CASSKSSGISSNTGELFF
TRBJ1-2,TRBV29-1,NA,CSVEGGMTYSIDGYTF
TRBJ2-7,TRBV5-1,TRBD2,CASSLDPTSGSSYEQYF
TRBJ2-1,TRBV18,TRBD2,CASSRPGLAGVYEQFF
TRBJ1-2,TRBV20-1,TRBD1,CSAPDRGLLGYTF
TRBJ2-7,TRBV20-1,TRBD2,CSARDPGTSGYEQYF
TRBJ2-3,TRBV5-4,TRBD1,CASSRDRATDTQYF
TRBJ2-7,TRBV10-3,NA,CAIRDSRGSGSEQYF
TRBJ2-7,TRBV7-8,NA,CASSSGMSLAPNYEQYF
TRBJ2-7,TRBV29-1,NA,CSTRGGSAYEQYF
TRBJ2-3,TRBV10-2,NA,CASTPSWSDTQYF
TRBJ2-7,TRBV20-1,NA,CSAWGLTYEQYF